Below, 22 T cell receptor beta chains from the same sample are listed, as sequenced in a study of blood T cell repertoires in COVID-19. The table came from immunoSEQ multiplex PCR; TCRdb's copy has only in-frame clones and leaves some out. The sample has about 310,000 clones; roughly 91% are singletons. Source material: PBMCs or T cells enriched from blood (not recorded which). The receptors come from a woman in her 30s who had recovered from COVID-19.

This clone appeared many times. The chain couples TRBV11-2 to TRBJ1-2, with 7 bases that match TRBD1. The CDR3 contains 12 residues. J lost 11 bases, V lost 5 bases, and 8 bases had no gene match. Germline CDR1 and CDR2: SGHAT and FQNNGV. CDR3 loop: CASSPTGDEYTF. In nucleotides, the CDR3 is TGTGCCAGCAGCCCTACAGGGGATGAATACACCTTC.

This rearrangement joins TRBV28 to TRBJ2-7; 13 positions match TRBD2. V trimming: 4 bases; J trimming: 7 bases; junction bases outside the gene matches: 10. The CDR3 is 16 residues long. Germline assignment: CDR1 MDHEN and CDR2 SYDVKM. The CDR3 loop reads CASSSGTSGKSGEQYF. CDR3 DNA sequence: TGTGCCAGCAGTTCCGGGACTAGCGGGAAGTCAGGAGAGCAGTACTTC. Full variable domain (rest looked up from reference TRBV28 and TRBJ2-7): DVKVTQSSRYLVKRTGEKVFLECVQDMDHENMFWYRQDPGLGLRLIYFSYDVKMKEKGDIPEGYSVSREKKERFSLILESASTNQTSMYLCASSSGTSGKSGEQYFGPGTRLTVT.

This clone was counted once. Written as DNA, the CDR3 is TGTGCCATCAGATCCACAGGGGGGGAGACCCAGTACTTC. It is translated as CAIRSTGGETQYF. The chain uses TRBV10-3 and TRBJ2-5; 8 bases match TRBD1. V lost 6 bases to trimming and J lost 5 bases; unmatched junction nucleotides: 5. The CDR3 consists of 13 residues. Germline-derived CDR1 and CDR2 are ENHRY and SYGVKD.

The V and J genes are TRBV5-6 and TRBJ1-1; D is possibly TRBD1 (5 bases). Germline-derived CDR1 and CDR2 are SGHDT and YYEEEE. Trimming removed 0 bases from V and 4 bases from J, with 19 bases in between. CDR3 size: 17 residues. The CDR3 sequence: CASSLVGTRAWGTEAFF. The CDR3 region has the DNA TGTGCCAGCAGCTTGGTGGGTACCAGGGCTTGGGGCACTGAAGCTTTCTTT.

The chain uses TRBV27 and TRBJ1-2, with 9 bases fitting TRBD1. The CDR3 has 14 residues. The germline V gene has CDR1 MNHEY and CDR2 SMNVEV (reference sequence). V gave up 5 bases and J gave up 7 bases; unmatched junction bases: 8. CDR3 bases: TGTGCCAGCAGTCCCGGGACAGGGATTCGTGGCTACACCTTC. The encoded protein is CASSPGTGIRGYTF.

This rearrangement joins TRBV6-6 to TRBJ1-2, with 7 bases identical to TRBD1. Germline values: CDR1 MNHNY, CDR2 SVGAGI (reference sequence). The length of the CDR3 is 15 residues. Unmatched junction bases numbered 9, after V lost 7 bases and J lost 1 base. CDR3 amino acids: CASTLTGLNNYGYTF. CDR3 nucleotide sequence: TGTGCCAGCACCTTGACAGGGTTGAATAACTATGGCTACACCTTC.

About this clone: An end of the junction does not agree with germline; a read error may underlie this. The rearrangement uses TRBV28 and TRBJ1-3; TRBD1 matches at 9 bases. Germline V gene sequence: CDR1 MDHEN, CDR2 SYDVKM. The CDR3 has 14 amino acids. The CDR3 nucleotides read TGTGCCAGCAGCGAACAGGGGGCCGGGAGTTGGATGAGGTTT. This gives the protein CASSEQGAGSWMRF.

The rearrangement joins TRBV18 to TRBJ1-1, with D uncertain. In germline, CDR1 is KGHSH, CDR2 LQKENI. This CDR3 has 17 residues. Trimming cost V 3 bases and J 0 bases, with 17 bases left between them. The CDR3 here is CASSPFLSGDLNTEAFF. CDR3 bases: TGTGCCAGCTCACCGTTTCTGTCCGGAGACCTGAACACTGAAGCTTTCTTT. Full variable domain (missing parts from reference TRBV18 and TRBJ1-1): NAGVMQNPRHLVRRRGQEARLRCSPMKGHSHVYWYRQLPEEGLKFMVYLQKENIIDESGMPKERFSAEFPKEGPSILRIQQVVRGDSAAYFCASSPFLSGDLNTEAFFGQGTRLTVV.

CDR3 coding DNA: TGTGCCAGCAGTTCACCAGTTCAGACTGAAGCTTTCTTT. It encodes CASSSPVQTEAFF. The rearrangement joins TRBV6-5 to TRBJ1-1; no clear D gene. This CDR3 comprises 13 residues. The V end lost 4 bases, the J end lost 5 bases, and 11 bases lay between the germline ends. Germline V gene lookup returns CDR1 MNHEY and CDR2 SVGAGI.

V gene TRBV30 combines with J gene TRBJ1-3; D is unresolved. Looked up from germline, CDR1 is GTSNPN and CDR2 is SVGIG (reference sequence). CDR3 length: 14 residues. The CDR3 loop reads CAGGEGYSGNTIYF. The CDR3 nucleotides read TGTGCTGGAGGTGAGGGTTACTCTGGAAACACCATATATTTT.

The chain uses TRBV20-1 and TRBJ2-7; 9 nucleotides agree with TRBD2. The V and J ends lost 3 bases and 6 bases, in that order; junction bases with no gene match: 12. This CDR3 region has 15 residues. Germline V gene lookup returns CDR1 DFQATT and CDR2 SNEGSKA (reference sequence). The CDR3: CSASGLVAGALEQYF. CDR3 coding DNA: TGCAGTGCTAGTGGTTTAGTAGCGGGAGCACTCGAGCAGTACTTC.

The rearrangement links TRBV4-2 to TRBJ2-3; 14 positions match TRBD2. The V segment lost 3 bases and the J segment 9 bases; nucleotides outside the gene matches: 5. This CDR3 is 15 amino acids long. The germline CDR1 and CDR2 sequences are LGHNA and YNFKEQ. CDR3 sequence reads: CASSQGLAGERTQYF. The CDR3 DNA sequence: TGTGCCAGCAGCCAGGGACTAGCGGGAGAGAGGACGCAGTATTTT.

The J gene is TRBJ2-3, the V gene TRBV5-4; a weak D match, TRBD2 (7 bases). The CDR3 totals 17 residues. Trimming shortened V by 4 bases and J by 1 base, and 19 bases separated the two germline ends. Germline values: CDR1 SGHNT, CDR2 YYREEE (reference sequence). The CDR3 nucleotides are TGTGCCAGCAGCCTCACGGGGGGCCAAGCAGGCACAGATACGCAGTATTTT. It yields the protein CASSLTGGQAGTDTQYF.

This clone came up a few times. V and J are TRBV13 and TRBJ2-7; 11 bases are shared with TRBD1. Germline loops: CDR1 PRHDT, CDR2 FYEKMQ (reference sequence). This CDR3 comprises 13 residues. V trimming: 4 bases; J trimming: 8 bases; junction bases outside the gene matches: 4. The CDR3 loop reads CASSSGQGVKQYF. CDR3 in DNA: TGTGCCAGCAGCTCGGGACAGGGGGTCAAGCAGTACTTC.

The V and J genes are TRBV6-1 and TRBJ2-7; D unclear. The CDR3 spans 12 residues. Germline CDR1 and CDR2: MNHNS and SASEGT. V was pared by 6 bases and J by 2 bases, with 8 bases between. CDR3 bases: TGTGCCAGCAGCTCCGGTCCCTACGAGCAGTACTTC. The encoded protein is CASSSGPYEQYF.

The chain joins TRBV19 to TRBJ1-5; no clear D gene. The CDR3 is 15 amino acids. Germline CDR1 reads LNHDA; CDR2 reads SQIVND (reference sequence). Trimming shortened V by 3 bases and J by 6 bases, and 15 bases separated the two germline ends. The CDR3 sequence is CASSIGGQIGQPQHF. The CDR3, as DNA: TGTGCCAGTAGTATCGGAGGCCAAATAGGTCAGCCCCAGCATTTT.

This clone was detected once. The gene calls are TRBV18 and TRBJ1-1; D is unclear. Germline loops: CDR1 KGHSH, CDR2 LQKENI. CDR3 length: 17 residues. V was shortened by 3 bases and J by 3 bases, with 20 bases between the two germline ends. The CDR3 DNA reads TGTGCCAGCTCACCTCCCGGTCTGGCAGGAACAGACACTGAAGCTTTCTTT. Translating it yields CASSPPGLAGTDTEAFF.

This chain links TRBV7-9 with TRBJ1-2; D may be TRBD1 (5 bases). Per germline, CDR1 SEHNR and CDR2 FQNEAQ (reference sequence). The length of the CDR3 is 16 residues. The V gene lost 5 bases and the J gene lost 6 bases, with 22 bases spanning the gap. The CDR3: CASSLSGDQGGDGYTF. In DNA, the CDR3 is TGTGCCAGCAGCCTTTCGGGGGATCAGGGAGGTGATGGCTACACCTTC.

This chain links TRBV10-2 with TRBJ2-3; the match to TRBD2 covers 8 bases. The CDR3 has 16 residues. The V gene's germline CDR1 is WSHSY and CDR2 SAAADI. The ends lost 6 bases at V and 2 bases at J; junction bases unmatched: 10. The CDR3 DNA follows: TGCGCCAGCAGCACCCCACTAGCGGTATCCACAGATACGCAGTATTTT. Its translation is CASSTPLAVSTDTQYF.

V is TRBV28 and J is TRBJ1-4, with 7 bases fitting TRBD1. The length of the CDR3 is 19 residues. Germline V gives CDR1 MDHEN, CDR2 SYDVKM. The V segment lost 3 bases and the J segment 7 bases; nucleotides outside the gene matches: 20. The CDR3 nucleotides read TGTGCCAGCAGTTTCAGAAGGCCCATCACAGGGGCACGGGGTGAAAAACTGTTTTTT. Its translation is CASSFRRPITGARGEKLFF.

With respect to this clone: Sequence at one end of the junction differs from germline and may be a read error. This chain joins TRBV6-6 and TRBJ1-4; 9 nucleotides align to TRBD1. Germline-derived CDR1 and CDR2 are MNHNY and SVGAGI (reference sequence). The CDR3 extends over 15 amino acids. The chain's CDR3 is CASSHSGTGNEKLFF. The DNA for the CDR3 is TGTGCCAGCAGTCACTCCGGGACAGGGAATGAAAAACTGTTTTTT.

The chain employs TRBV7-2 and TRBJ1-3; possible D gene TRBD1, 6 bases. The CDR3 covers 16 residues. V was trimmed by 4 bases and J by 2 bases, leaving 15 bases between them. In germline, CDR1 is SGHTA, CDR2 FQGNSA. For the CDR3, the DNA is TGTGCCAGCAGCTCACAAGGGGGGGTGCCTGGAAACACCATATATTTT. Translation gives CASSSQGGVPGNTIYF.